This T cell receptor (beta chain) originates from a study of cytomegalovirus exposure and HLA in healthy donors. Study as a whole: There were around 390 genotyped donors. Of these, roughly 80% fell in the genetic ancestry cluster associated with self-reported Caucasian donors.

Study-level results: The study put 150 to 200 TCR beta chains on its list as cytomegalovirus-associated.

Primers: 60 Vbeta forward and 13 Jbeta reverse. Method: immunoSEQ multiplex PCR; TCRdb's copy keeps in-frame clones and lacks some. The sample consists of 200,000 to 250,000 clones, roughly four fifths of them appearing once. Germline V gene data show CDR1 as SEHNR and CDR2 as FQNEAQ (reference sequence). V dropped 4 bases and J dropped 9 bases, with 15 bases sitting between them. CDR3 length equals 13 residues. A remark on this clone: Antigen: not known.

The sequence came from an older woman in good health and CMV-seropositive. The sample comprised PBMCs. The chain couples TRBV7-9 to TRBJ2-5; a possible D gene is TRBD1 (6 bases). The CDR3 here is CASSSGQSRAQYF. CDR3 bases: TGTGCCAGCAGCTCAGGACAGTCAAGGGCCCAGTACTTC.